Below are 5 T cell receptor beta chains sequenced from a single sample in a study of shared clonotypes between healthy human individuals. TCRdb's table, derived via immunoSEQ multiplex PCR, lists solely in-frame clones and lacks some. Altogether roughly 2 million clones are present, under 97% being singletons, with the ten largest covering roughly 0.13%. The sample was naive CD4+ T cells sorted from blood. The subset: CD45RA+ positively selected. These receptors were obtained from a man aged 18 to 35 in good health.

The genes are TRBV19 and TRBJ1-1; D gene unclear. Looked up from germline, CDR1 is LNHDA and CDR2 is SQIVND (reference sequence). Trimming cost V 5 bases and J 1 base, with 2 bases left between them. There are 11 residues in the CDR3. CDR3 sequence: CASSANTEAFF. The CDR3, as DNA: TGTGCCAGTAGTGCGAACACTGAAGCTTTCTTT.

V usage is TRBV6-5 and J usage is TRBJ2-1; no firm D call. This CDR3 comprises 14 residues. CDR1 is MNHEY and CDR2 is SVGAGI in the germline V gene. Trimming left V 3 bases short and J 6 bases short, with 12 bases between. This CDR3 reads CASSYSPGTNEQFF. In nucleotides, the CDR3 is TGTGCCAGCAGTTATAGCCCCGGAACCAATGAGCAGTTCTTC.

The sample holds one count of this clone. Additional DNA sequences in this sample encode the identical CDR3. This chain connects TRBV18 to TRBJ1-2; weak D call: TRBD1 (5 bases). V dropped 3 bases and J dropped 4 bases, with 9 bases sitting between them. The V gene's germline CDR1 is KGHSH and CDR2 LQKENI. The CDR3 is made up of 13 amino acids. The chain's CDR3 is CASSPGTVYGYTF. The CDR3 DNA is TGTGCCAGCTCACCGGGGACGGTCTATGGCTACACCTTC.

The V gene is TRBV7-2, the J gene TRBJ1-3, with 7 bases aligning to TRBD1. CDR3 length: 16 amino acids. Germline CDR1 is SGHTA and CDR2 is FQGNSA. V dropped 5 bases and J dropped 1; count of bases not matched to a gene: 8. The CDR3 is CASSPPGQSSGNTIYF. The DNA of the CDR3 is TGTGCCAGCAGCCCGCCGGGACAGAGTTCTGGAAACACCATATATTTT. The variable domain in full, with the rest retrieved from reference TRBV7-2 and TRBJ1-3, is GAGVSQSPSNKVTEKGKDVELRCDPISGHTALYWYRQSLGQGLEFLIYFQGNSAPDKSGLPSDRFSAERTGGSVSTLTIQRTQQEDSAVYLCASSPPGQSSGNTIYFGEGSWLTVV.

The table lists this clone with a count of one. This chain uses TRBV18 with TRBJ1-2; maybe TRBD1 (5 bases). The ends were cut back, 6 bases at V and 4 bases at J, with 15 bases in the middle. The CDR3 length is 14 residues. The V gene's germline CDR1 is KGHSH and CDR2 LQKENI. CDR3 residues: CASSTLDRPYGYTF. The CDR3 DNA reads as TGTGCCAGCTCCACCCTCGACAGACCCTATGGCTACACCTTC.